Each of the 17 T cell receptor beta chains below was sequenced from the same sample in a study of OX40 agonist ivuxolimab in advanced cancers. Clones were read by immunoSEQ multiplex PCR, and TCRdb kept only the in-frame ones, dropping some. This table holds 30,000 to 40,000 clones, 84% found once. Source: CD4+ or CD8+ T cells sorted from blood, taken in a trial of the OX40 agonist ivuxolimab. The source is an adult with an advanced solid tumor such as melanoma, head and neck, liver or kidney cancer.

CDR3 nucleotides: TGCGCCAGCGGACAGGGCGAGCCGGAAGATACGCAGTATTTT. This sequence encodes CASGQGEPEDTQYF. This chain uses TRBV5-1 with TRBJ2-3, with 8 bases fitting TRBD1. Unmatched junction bases numbered 9, after V lost 7 bases and J lost 5 bases. Germline-derived CDR1 and CDR2 are SGHRS and YFSETQ. The CDR3 is 14 amino acids.

The chain combines TRBV5-1 with TRBJ2-1, with 7 bases that match TRBD1. CDR1 is SGHRS and CDR2 is YFSETQ in the germline V gene. The CDR3 spans 15 residues. J lost 4 bases, V lost 4 bases, and 8 bases had no gene match. This CDR3 reads CASSPEPGQYNEQFF. The DNA of the CDR3 is TGCGCCAGCAGCCCTGAACCGGGACAGTACAATGAGCAGTTCTTC.

V gene TRBV2 combines with J gene TRBJ2-5; no clear D gene. The ends were cut back, 8 bases at V and 2 bases at J, with 15 bases in the middle. The CDR3 is 14 residues long. CDR1 SNHLY and CDR2 FYNNEI come from the germline V gene. CDR3 sequence (DNA): TGTGCCAGCTCCGAGACTTCGATACAAGAGACCCAGTACTTC. Its protein is CASSETSIQETQYF.

The chain employs TRBV7-9 and TRBJ1-6, with D unclear. Germline assignment: CDR1 SEHNR and CDR2 FQNEAQ (reference sequence). The ends were cut back, 6 bases at V and 7 bases at J, with 13 bases in the middle. The CDR3 covers 14 residues. The CDR3 coding sequence is TGTGCCAGCAGTTACGACATGCTGAATTCACCCCTCCACTTT. It yields the protein CASSYDMLNSPLHF.

As concerns this clone: One junction end disagrees with the germline gene, perhaps due to a read error. The gene calls are TRBV15 and TRBJ1-2; tentative D call: TRBD1 (6 bases). Germline V gives CDR1 LNHNV, CDR2 YYDKDF (reference sequence). The CDR3 has 14 amino acids. The CDR3 DNA reads as TGTGCCACCAGCAGAGATCGGGGGGCTACTCGCATTTCCTTC. This encodes CATSRDRGATRISF.

This clone was recorded a few times. The chain employs TRBV7-3 and TRBJ2-1; D ambiguous. Per the germline V gene, CDR1 is SGHTA and CDR2 is FQGTGA. This CDR3 region has 16 residues. The V and J ends lost 5 bases and 0 bases respectively, with 14 bases between them. CDR3 region: CASSLRRGDSYNEQFF. The DNA for the CDR3 is TGTGCCAGCAGCCTAAGGCGCGGTGACTCCTACAATGAGCAGTTCTTC.

This clone was seen a single time. The chain couples TRBV5-1 to TRBJ2-3; D is unclear. CDR1 is SGHRS and CDR2 is YFSETQ in the germline V gene. This CDR3 spans 15 amino acids. Trimming stripped 3 bases from V and 2 bases from J, with 13 bases between. The chain's CDR3 is CASSSSGDPTDTQYF. CDR3 sequence (DNA): TGCGCCAGCAGCTCCTCCGGTGACCCCACAGATACGCAGTATTTT.

V and J are TRBV11-3 and TRBJ2-1, with a tentative D call TRBD2 (5 bases). This CDR3 spans 14 amino acids. Germline CDR1 reads SGHNT; CDR2 reads YENEEA. Trimming cost V 5 bases and J 8 bases, with 16 bases left between them. CDR3 residues: CASSPRTGRDEQFF. The CDR3 DNA reads TGTGCCAGCAGCCCTCGGACTGGGCGCGATGAGCAGTTCTTC. The full variable domain, completed using reference TRBV11-3 and TRBJ2-1, is EAGVVQSPRYKIIEKKQPVAFWCNPISGHNTLYWYLQNLGQGPELLIRYENEEAVDDSQLPKDRFSAERLKGVDSTLKIQPAELGDSAVYLCASSPRTGRDEQFFGPGTRLTVL.

The V gene is TRBV5-4, the J gene TRBJ2-1; the D gene is possibly TRBD1 (5 bases). CDR3 length: 15 residues. Germline CDR1 is SGHNT and CDR2 is YYREEE (reference sequence). Trimming shortened V by 8 bases and J by 7 bases, and 22 bases separated the two germline ends. The CDR3 nucleotides read TGTGCCAGTTCTCCGCCGGCCAGGGTAGAGAATGAGCAGTTCTTC. The encoded protein is CASSPPARVENEQFF. Supplemented by reference TRBV5-4 and TRBJ2-1, the full variable domain reads ETGVTQSPTHLIKTRGQQVTLRCSSQSGHNTVSWYQQALGQGPQFIFQYYREEENGRGNFPPRFSGLQFPNYSSELNVNALELDDSALYLCASSPPARVENEQFFGPGTRLTVL.

The chain is built from TRBV5-1 and TRBJ1-6, with TRBD1 as a possible D gene (5 bases). The ends were cut back, 2 bases at V and 7 bases at J, with 10 bases in the middle. Germline lookup yields CDR1 SGHRS and CDR2 YFSETQ. This CDR3 is 14 amino acids long. For the CDR3, the DNA is TGCGCCAGCAGCTTAGAGGGGTTCAATTCACCCCTCCACTTT. Residues: CASSLEGFNSPLHF.

This clone was detected only a few times. Sequence at one end of the junction differs from germline and may be a read error. DNA of the CDR3: TGTGCCAGCAGCATAGCGGGGAGCACAGATACGCAGTATTTT. Translating it yields CASSIAGSTDTQYF. The J gene is TRBJ2-3, the V gene TRBV7-2; 8 nucleotides align to TRBD2. Per the germline V gene, CDR1 is SGHTA and CDR2 is FQGNSA. This CDR3 has 14 residues.

The chain recombines TRBV20-1 with TRBJ2-4; tentative D call: TRBD1 (6 bases). The CDR3 is made up of 11 amino acids. The V and J ends lost 7 bases and 8 bases respectively, with 12 bases between them. The V gene's germline CDR1 is DFQATT and CDR2 SNEGSKA (reference sequence). CDR3 region: CSVLRGDIQYF. CDR3 sequence (DNA): TGCAGTGTCCTCAGGGGTGACATTCAGTACTTC.

The chain uses TRBV5-1 and TRBJ2-3; D might be TRBD2 (7 bases). V lost 0 bases, J lost 6 bases, and 20 bases lay in between. Germline V gene lookup returns CDR1 SGHRS and CDR2 YFSETQ. The CDR3 sequence is 17 residues long. Here the CDR3 DNA reads TGCGCCAGCAGCTTGGGAGGCGGGGGCCCACACATGGATACGCAGTATTTT. Protein product: CASSLGGGGPHMDTQYF.

The V gene is TRBV5-1, the J gene TRBJ2-5; D gene uncertain. V lost 0 bases and J 1 base, leaving 4 bases between the germline ends. Germline loops: CDR1 SGHRS, CDR2 YFSETQ. CDR3 size: 13 residues. The CDR3 nucleotides read TGCGCCAGCAGCTTGGTGGTCCAAGAGACCCAGTACTTC. Its protein product is CASSLVVQETQYF. The full variable domain, in which reference TRBV5-1 and TRBJ2-5 provide the parts outside the CDR3, is KAGVTQTPRYLIKTRGQQVTLSCSPISGHRSVSWYQQTPGQGLQFLFEYFSETQRNKGNFPGRFSGRQFSNSRSEMNVSTLELGDSALYLCASSLVVQETQYFGPGTRLLVL.

This clone was observed a single time. The chain combines TRBV5-4 with TRBJ2-1, with TRBD2 matching 15 bases. This CDR3 is built from 16 residues. With V trimmed by 2 bases and J by 5 bases, 2 bases remained unmatched. CDR1 and CDR2 from the germline V gene are SGHNT and YYREEE (reference sequence). The CDR3 region has the DNA TGTGCCAGCAGCTTCCGGACTAGCGGGAGGGACAATGAGCAGTTCTTC. Translated, it gives CASSFRTSGRDNEQFF.

The gene calls are TRBV7-7 and TRBJ1-1, with D unresolved. V was cut by 6 bases and J by 1 base, with 9 bases left in between. Germline-derived CDR1 and CDR2 are SSHAT and FNYEAQ (reference sequence). The CDR3 consists of 13 residues. In DNA form, the CDR3 reads TGTGCCAGCAGGACCACGGGGAACACTGAAGCTTTCTTT. Translated, it gives CASRTTGNTEAFF.

The chain joins TRBV5-1 to TRBJ2-7, with unresolved D. Germline V gives CDR1 SGHRS, CDR2 YFSETQ. The CDR3 covers 15 residues. Trimming removed 1 base at V and 3 bases at J, with 14 bases between. CDR3 loop: CASSLLSDNVYEQYF. For the CDR3, the DNA is TGCGCCAGCAGCTTGTTGTCAGACAACGTCTACGAGCAGTACTTC.